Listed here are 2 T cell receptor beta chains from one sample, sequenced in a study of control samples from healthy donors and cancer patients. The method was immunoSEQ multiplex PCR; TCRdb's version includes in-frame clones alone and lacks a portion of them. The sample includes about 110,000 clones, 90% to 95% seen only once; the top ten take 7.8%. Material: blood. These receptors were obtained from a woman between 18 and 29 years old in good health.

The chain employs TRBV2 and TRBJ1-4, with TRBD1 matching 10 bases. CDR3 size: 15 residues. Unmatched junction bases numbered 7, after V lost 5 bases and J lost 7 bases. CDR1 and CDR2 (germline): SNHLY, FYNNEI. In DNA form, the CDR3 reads TGTGCCAGCAGTTCCAGACAGGGGGCTGCTGAAAAACTGTTTTTT. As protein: CASSSRQGAAEKLFF.

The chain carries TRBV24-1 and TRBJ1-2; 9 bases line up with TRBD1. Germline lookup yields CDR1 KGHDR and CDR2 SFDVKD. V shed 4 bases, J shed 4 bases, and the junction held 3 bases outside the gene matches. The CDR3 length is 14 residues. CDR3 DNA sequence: TGTGCCACCAGTGAACAGGGGGCGGCCTATGGCTACACCTTC. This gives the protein CATSEQGAAYGYTF.